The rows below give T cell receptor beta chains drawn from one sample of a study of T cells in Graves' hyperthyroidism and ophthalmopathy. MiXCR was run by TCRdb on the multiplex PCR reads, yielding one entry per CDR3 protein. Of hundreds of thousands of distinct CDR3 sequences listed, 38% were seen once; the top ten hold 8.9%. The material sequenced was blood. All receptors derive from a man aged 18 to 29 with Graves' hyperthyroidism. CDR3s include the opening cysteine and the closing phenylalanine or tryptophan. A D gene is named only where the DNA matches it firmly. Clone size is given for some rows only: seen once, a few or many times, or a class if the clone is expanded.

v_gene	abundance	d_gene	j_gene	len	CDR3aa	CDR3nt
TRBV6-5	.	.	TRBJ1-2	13	CASSSPSGGGYTF	TGTGCCAGCAGTTCGCCTTCGGGGGGCGGCTACACCTTC
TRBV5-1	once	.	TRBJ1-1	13	CASSTTEGTEAFF	TGCGCCAGCAGCACGACAGAGGGCACTGAAGCTTTCTTT
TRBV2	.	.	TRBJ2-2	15	CASTPHRENTGELFF	TGTGCCAGCACCCCCCACCGTGAGAACACCGGGGAGCTGTTTTTT
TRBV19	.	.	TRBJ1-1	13	CATNLGGDTEAFF	TGTGCCACCAACTTGGGAGGTGATACTGAAGCTTTCTTT
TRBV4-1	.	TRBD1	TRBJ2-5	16	CASSPPGTGGRETQYF	TGCGCCAGCAGCCCACCCGGGACAGGAGGAAGAGAGACCCAGTACTTC
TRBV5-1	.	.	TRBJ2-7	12	CASTEQGGEQYF	TGCGCCAGCACCGAACAGGGAGGCGAGCAGTACTTC
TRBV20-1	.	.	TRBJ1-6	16	CSARDLGTTYNSPLHF	TGCAGTGCTAGAGATTTAGGGACAACCTATAATTCACCCCTCCACTTT
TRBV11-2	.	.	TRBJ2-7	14	CASSLDPVSYEQCF	TGTGCCAGCAGCTTAGACCCAGTCTCCTACGAGCAGTGCTTC
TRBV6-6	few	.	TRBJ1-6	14	CASSYERGRTPLHF	TGTGCCAGCAGTTACGAGAGGGGGAGAACACCCCTCCACTTT
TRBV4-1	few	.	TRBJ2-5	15	CASSPPTSGQETQYF	TGCGCCAGCAGCCCTCCCACCAGCGGCCAAGAGACCCAGTACTTC
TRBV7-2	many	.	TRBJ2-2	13	CASSRGWDGELFF	TGTGCCAGCAGCCGTGGATGGGACGGGGAGCTGTTTTTT
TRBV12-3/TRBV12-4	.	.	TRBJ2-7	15	CASSLEWGPSYEQYF	TGTGCCAGCAGTTTAGAGTGGGGCCCCTCCTACGAGCAGTACTTC
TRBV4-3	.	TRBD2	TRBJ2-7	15	CASSQFAGVYYEQYF	TGCGCCAGCAGCCAATTTGCGGGAGTTTACTACGAGCAGTACTTC
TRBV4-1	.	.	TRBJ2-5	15	CASSQGQIRQETQYF	TGCGCCAGCAGCCAAGGACAGATCCGACAAGAGACCCAGTACTTC
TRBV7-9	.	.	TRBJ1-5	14	CASSLFLGQETQHF	TGTGCCAGCAGCTTGTTCTTAGGCCAAGAGACCCAGCATTTT
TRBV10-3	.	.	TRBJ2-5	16	CASSLPPGQIEGTQYF	TGTGCCAGCAGCCTCCCCCCTGGACAAATCGAGGGGACCCAGTACTTC
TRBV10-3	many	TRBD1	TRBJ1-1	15	CAISPAGGMNTEAFF	TGTGCCATCTCACCTGCAGGGGGTATGAACACTGAAGCTTTCTTT
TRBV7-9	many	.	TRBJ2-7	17	CASSLAYPLASYYEQYF	TGTGCCAGCAGCTTAGCGTATCCTCTAGCCTCCTACTACGAGCAGTACTTC
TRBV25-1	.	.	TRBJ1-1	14	CASSYRVRETEAFF	TGTGCCAGCAGTTACAGGGTCCGGGAGACTGAAGCTTTCTTT
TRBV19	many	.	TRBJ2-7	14	CASSIEPRGYEQYF	TGTGCCAGTAGTATAGAGCCCCGGGGGTACGAGCAGTACTTC
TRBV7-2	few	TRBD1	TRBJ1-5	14	CASRWEGQNQPQHF	TGTGCCAGCAGATGGGAGGGACAGAATCAGCCCCAGCATTTT
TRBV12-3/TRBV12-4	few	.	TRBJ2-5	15	CASSLAQVGGETQYF	TGTGCCAGCAGTTTAGCGCAGGTCGGCGGCGAGACCCAGTACTTC
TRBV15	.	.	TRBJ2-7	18	CATSRGTAGGFRFYEQYF	TGTGCCACCAGCAGAGGGACCGCCGGGGGATTTCGTTTCTACGAGCAGTACTTC
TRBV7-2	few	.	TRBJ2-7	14	CASSLLVVSYEQYF	TGTGCCAGCAGCTTACTAGTAGTCAGCTACGAGCAGTACTTC
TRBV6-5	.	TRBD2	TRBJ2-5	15	CASRIAGGIQETQYF	TGTGCCAGCAGAATCGCGGGAGGGATCCAAGAGACCCAGTACTTC
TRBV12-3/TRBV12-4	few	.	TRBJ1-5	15	CASRAESYSNQPQHF	TGTGCCAGCCGGGCCGAATCTTATAGCAATCAGCCCCAGCATTTT
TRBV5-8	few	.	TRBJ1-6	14	CASSSRDEHSPLHF	TGTGCCAGCAGCTCCCGGGACGAGCATTCACCCCTCCACTTT
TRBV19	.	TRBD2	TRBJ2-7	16	CASSSHPGLADDEQYF	TGTGCCAGCAGCTCCCACCCGGGACTAGCGGACGACGAGCAGTACTTC
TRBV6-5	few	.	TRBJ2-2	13	CASRGSYTGELFF	TGTGCCAGCAGGGGCAGCTACACCGGGGAGCTGTTTTTT
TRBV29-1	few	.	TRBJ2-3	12	CSVEKDTDTQYF	TGCAGCGTTGAGAAGGACACAGATACGCAGTATTTT
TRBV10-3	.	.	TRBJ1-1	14	CAISVQGPDTEAFF	TGTGCCATCAGTGTACAGGGCCCGGACACTGAAGCTTTCTTT
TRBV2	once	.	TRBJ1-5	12	CGLAGRNSPQHF	TGTGGGTTGGCAGGGAGGAATTCACCCCAGCATTTT
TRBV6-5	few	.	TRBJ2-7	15	CASSERAGGDYEQYF	TGTGCCAGCAGTGAACGGGCAGGGGGGGACTACGAGCAGTACTTC
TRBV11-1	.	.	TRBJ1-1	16	CASSNRGPVLNTEAFF	TGCGCCAGCAGCAACCGGGGACCAGTCTTAAACACTGAAGCTTTCTTT
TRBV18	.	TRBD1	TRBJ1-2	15	CASSPRRKGAVGYTF	TGTGCCAGCTCACCACGGAGGAAGGGGGCGGTTGGCTACACCTTC
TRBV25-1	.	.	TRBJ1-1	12	CASSRDRSEAFF	TGTGCCAGCAGCCGCGACAGGTCTGAAGCTTTCTTT
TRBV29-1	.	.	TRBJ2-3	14	CSVDSRRDKDTQYF	TGCAGCGTTGACTCCCGGCGGGATAAAGATACGCAGTATTTT
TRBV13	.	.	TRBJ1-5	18	CASSLNQGMGVSNQPQHF	TGTGCCAGCAGCTTGAATCAGGGGATGGGAGTAAGCAATCAGCCCCAGCATTTT
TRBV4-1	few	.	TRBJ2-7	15	CASSRGLSSAYEQYF	TGCGCCAGCAGCCGCGGACTTTCCAGCGCTTACGAGCAGTACTTC
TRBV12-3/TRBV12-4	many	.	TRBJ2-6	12	CAANSGANVLTF	TGTGCGGCGAACTCTGGGGCCAACGTCCTGACTTTC
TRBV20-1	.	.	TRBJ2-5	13	CSARGELQETQYF	TGCAGTGCTAGGGGCGAACTCCAAGAGACCCAGTACTTC
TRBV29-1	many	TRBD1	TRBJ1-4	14	CSVLGAGGREKLFF	TGCAGCGTTCTAGGAGCAGGGGGTCGTGAAAAACTGTTTTTT
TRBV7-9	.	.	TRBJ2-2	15	CASSWTDYSTGELFF	TGTGCCAGCAGCTGGACGGACTACTCCACCGGGGAGCTGTTTTTT
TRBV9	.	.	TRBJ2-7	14	CASSVGEGQPQQYF	TGTGCCAGCAGCGTAGGGGAGGGACAACCCCAGCAGTACTTC
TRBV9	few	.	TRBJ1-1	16	CASSVWGSPGDTEAFF	TGTGCCAGCAGCGTATGGGGCAGCCCTGGGGATACTGAAGCTTTCTTT
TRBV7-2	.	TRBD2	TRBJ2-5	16	CASSSGGAFLQETQYF	TGTGCCAGCAGCTCCGGGGGGGCGTTTTTACAAGAGACCCAGTACTTC
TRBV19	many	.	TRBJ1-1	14	CASSMQGQNTEAFF	TGTGCCAGTAGTATGCAGGGGCAGAACACTGAAGCTTTCTTT
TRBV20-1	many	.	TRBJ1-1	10	CSLSRTEAFF	TGCAGTCTAAGTAGGACTGAAGCTTTCTTT
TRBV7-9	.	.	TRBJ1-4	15	CASSQDEGSNEKLFF	TGTGCCAGCAGTCAAGATGAGGGTTCTAATGAAAAACTGTTTTTT
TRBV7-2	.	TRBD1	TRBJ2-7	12	CASSYQTGEQYF	TGTGCCAGCAGCTACCAGACAGGGGAGCAGTACTTC
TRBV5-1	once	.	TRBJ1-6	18	CASSQEVPPPGLNSPLHF	TGCGCCAGCAGCCAAGAGGTCCCCCCGCCAGGACTCAATTCACCCCTCCACTTT
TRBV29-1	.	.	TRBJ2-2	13	CSVAGRGHGELFF	TGCAGCGTTGCGGGCAGGGGACACGGGGAGCTGTTTTTT
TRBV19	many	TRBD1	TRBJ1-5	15	CASRPTGGIGQPQHF	TGTGCCAGTAGACCGACAGGGGGCATAGGGCAGCCCCAGCATTTT
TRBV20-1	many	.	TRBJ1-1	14	CSARDKGQGWVAFF	TGCAGTGCTAGAGATAAGGGGCAGGGGTGGGTAGCTTTCTTT